Shown below are 15 T cell receptor beta chains from a single sample sequenced in a study. TCRdb called the 5' RACE reads again in MiXCR, with one record for every CDR3 protein. The sample yields 35,000 to 50,000 distinct CDR3 sequences, about 30% seen once. The specimen was tumor-infiltrating memory CD4+ T cells sorted from the breast tumor. As for subset: memory CD4+ T cells, CD4+CD45RO+CD25-. Every receptor here comes from a female donor with breast cancer.

The J gene is TRBJ1-1, the V gene TRBV6-1; no clear D gene. The CDR3 is made up of 13 amino acids. V shed 0 bases and J shed 2 bases, with 4 bases lying between them. Germline CDR1 reads MNHNS; CDR2 reads SASEGT. CDR3 protein: CASSEAHNTEAFF. Written as DNA, the CDR3 is TGTGCCAGCAGTGAAGCTCACAACACTGAAGCTTTCTTT.

In its sample, this clonotype was seen many times. The chain carries TRBV20-1 and TRBJ2-7; 12 nucleotides agree with TRBD2. The CDR3 loop spans 14 amino acids. V shed 3 bases, J shed 3 bases, and the junction held 3 bases outside the gene matches. Germline V CDR1 and CDR2: DFQATT, SNEGSKA (reference sequence). In nucleotides, the CDR3 is TGCAGTGCTAGGACTAGCGGGAGTTTCTACGAGCAGTACTTC. Its translation: CSARTSGSFYEQYF.

Ten or more counts support this clonotype. This chain connects TRBV27 to TRBJ2-7; D remains unclear. V lost 2 bases and J 3 bases, leaving 5 bases between the germline ends. Germline V CDR1 and CDR2: MNHEY, SMNVEV (reference sequence). The CDR3 consists of 12 residues. CDR3 DNA: TGTGCCAGCAGTTTACGGCTCTACGAGCAGTACTTC. Its translation: CASSLRLYEQYF.

This clonotype was seen once. This rearrangement joins TRBV10-3 to TRBJ2-1; maybe TRBD1 (6 bases). CDR3 length: 14 amino acids. CDR1 is ENHRY and CDR2 is SYGVKD in the germline V gene. V was pared by 3 bases and J by 8 bases, with 14 bases between. CDR3 in amino acids: CAISDRTEGDEQFF. The CDR3 nucleotides are TGTGCCATCAGTGATAGGACAGAAGGAGATGAGCAGTTCTTC.

This clonotype was observed at least ten times. V gene TRBV5-1 combines with J gene TRBJ2-1; 7 nucleotides line up with TRBD1. The germline gives CDR1 SGHRS, CDR2 YFSETQ. Trimming cost V 3 bases and J 4 bases; bases outside gene matches: 10. CDR3 length: 16 residues. The CDR3 sequence is CASSSRDRPLYNEQFF. For the CDR3, the DNA is TGCGCCAGCAGCTCCCGGGACAGACCCCTTTACAATGAGCAGTTCTTC.

This clonotype was seen a handful of times. The chain has TRBV7-3 and TRBJ2-3, with 7 bases identical to TRBD2. This CDR3 is built from 15 residues. Germline assignment: CDR1 SGHTA and CDR2 FQGTGA. The V and J ends lost 3 bases and 4 bases, in that order; junction bases with no gene match: 7. CDR3 sequence: CASSLGSGASDTQYF. CDR3 DNA sequence: TGTGCCAGCAGCTTGGGGAGCGGGGCGTCAGATACGCAGTATTTT.

The genes are TRBV27 and TRBJ2-1, with D perhaps TRBD2 (7 bases). The CDR3 totals 14 residues. Per germline, CDR1 MNHEY and CDR2 SMNVEV (reference sequence). The V and J ends lost 6 bases and 6 bases respectively, with 15 bases between them. CDR3 in amino acids: CASRGRGGLNEQFF. The CDR3 DNA follows: TGTGCCAGCAGGGGTAGGGGGGGACTCAATGAGCAGTTCTTC.

The chain links TRBV12-3 or TRBV12-4 to TRBJ2-5, with 9 bases aligning to TRBD1. After removal of 1 base from V and 5 bases from J, the junction contained 8 bases not matched to a gene. This CDR3 has 16 residues. CDR3 sequence (DNA): TGTGCCAGCAGTTTAGGCGCACAGGGGGCCACCGAGACCCAGTACTTC. Translating it yields CASSLGAQGATETQYF.

This clonotype is labeled medium-sized. A read error may produce the germline difference seen at one junction end. The chain combines TRBV20-1 with TRBJ2-5; 11 nucleotides line up with TRBD1. This CDR3 has 13 residues. CDR1 is DFQATT, CDR2 SNEGSKA, per germline (reference sequence). CDR3 sequence (DNA): TGCAGTGCTAGAGATCTACGGACAGGGGGCCGCAACTTC. Residues: CSARDLRTGGRNF.

Details on this clonotype: At one end the junction does not follow the germline gene, possibly because of a read error. The rearrangement links TRBV6-1 to TRBJ1-5; D is possibly TRBD1 (5 bases). The CDR3 is made up of 14 amino acids. Per the germline V gene, CDR1 is MNHNS and CDR2 is SASEGT. CDR3 DNA: TGTGCCAGCAGTCGACAGCCTAGCAATCAGCCCCAGCATTTC. It yields the protein CASSRQPSNQPQHF.

In the case of this clonotype: Being one base from a much bigger clone, this may be a read error. This rearrangement joins TRBV6-5 to TRBJ2-2; 7 nucleotides line up with TRBD2. The germline CDR1 and CDR2 sequences are MNHEY and SVGAGI. With 4 bases clipped from V and 3 bases from J, the junction kept 5 bases outside the gene matches. The CDR3 has 15 residues. In DNA form, the CDR3 reads TGTGCCAGCAGTTGGCGGGGGTCGCACACCGGGGAGCTGTTTTTT. This sequence encodes CASSWRGSHTGELFF.

V gene TRBV28 combines with J gene TRBJ2-2, with D possibly called TRBD1 or TRBD2 (5 bases each). The CDR3 spans 13 residues. CDR1 and CDR2 (germline): MDHEN, SYDVKM. Trimming took 11 bases from V and 7 from J, leaving 17 bases between them. CDR3 sequence: CALASGTGGELFF. DNA of the CDR3: TGTGCCCTGGCCTCGGGGACGGGCGGGGAGCTGTTTTTT.

The chain carries TRBV28 and TRBJ1-2; perhaps TRBD1 as D (6 bases). The V gene lost 2 bases and the J gene lost 7 bases, with 23 bases spanning the gap. The length of the CDR3 is 17 residues. Germline values: CDR1 MDHEN, CDR2 SYDVKM. The chain's CDR3 is CASSLPTINQGMGGYTF. CDR3 nucleotides: TGTGCCAGCAGTTTACCGACAATCAACCAGGGGATGGGTGGCTACACCTTC.

This clonotype showed up many times. CDR3 bases: TGTGCCAGCAGCAGTGGGACGCCAAGAGCTAACTATGGCTACACCTTC. This codes for CASSSGTPRANYGYTF. The chain carries TRBV7-9 and TRBJ1-2; possibly TRBD1 for D (5 bases). The V gene lost 5 bases and the J gene lost 0 bases, with 16 bases spanning the gap. The CDR3 consists of 16 residues. Germline lookup yields CDR1 SEHNR and CDR2 FQNEAQ (reference sequence).

The chain carries TRBV7-6 and TRBJ2-1; TRBD1 matches 9 bases. CDR1 and CDR2 (germline): SGHVS, FNYEAQ. With 1 base clipped from V and 7 bases from J, the junction kept 5 bases outside the gene matches. The CDR3 is 15 amino acids. CDR3 sequence reads: CASSLEGQGGNEQFF. DNA of the CDR3: TGTGCCAGCAGCTTAGAGGGACAGGGTGGGAATGAGCAGTTCTTC.